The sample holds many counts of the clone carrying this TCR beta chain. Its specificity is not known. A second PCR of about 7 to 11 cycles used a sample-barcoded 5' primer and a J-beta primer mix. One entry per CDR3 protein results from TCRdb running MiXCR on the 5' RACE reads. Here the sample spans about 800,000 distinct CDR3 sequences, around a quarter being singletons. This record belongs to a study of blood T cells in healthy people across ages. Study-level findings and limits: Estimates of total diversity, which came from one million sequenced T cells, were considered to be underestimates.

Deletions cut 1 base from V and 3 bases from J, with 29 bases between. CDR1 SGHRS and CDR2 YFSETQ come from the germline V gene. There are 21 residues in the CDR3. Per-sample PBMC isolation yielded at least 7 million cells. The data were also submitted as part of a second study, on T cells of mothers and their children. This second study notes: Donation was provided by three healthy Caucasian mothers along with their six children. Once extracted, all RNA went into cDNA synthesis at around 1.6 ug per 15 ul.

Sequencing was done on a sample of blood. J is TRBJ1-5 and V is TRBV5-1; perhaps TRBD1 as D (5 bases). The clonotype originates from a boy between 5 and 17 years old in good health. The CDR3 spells CASSLPLPGFMGPWDNQPQHF. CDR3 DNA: TGCGCCAGCAGCTTGCCGCTCCCGGGATTCATGGGACCCTGGGACAATCAGCCCCAGCATTTT.